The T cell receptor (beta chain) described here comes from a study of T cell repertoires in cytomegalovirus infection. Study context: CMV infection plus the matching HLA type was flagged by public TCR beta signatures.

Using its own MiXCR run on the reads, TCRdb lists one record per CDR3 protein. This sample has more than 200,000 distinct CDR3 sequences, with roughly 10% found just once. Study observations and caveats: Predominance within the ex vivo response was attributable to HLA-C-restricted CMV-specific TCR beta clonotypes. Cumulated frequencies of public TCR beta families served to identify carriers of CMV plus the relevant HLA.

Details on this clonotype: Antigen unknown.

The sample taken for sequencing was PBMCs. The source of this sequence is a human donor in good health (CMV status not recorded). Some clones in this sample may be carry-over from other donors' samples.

The CDR3 DNA reads as TGTGCCGGTAACCTCGGACCCTTCGGTGAGCAGTTCTTC. Residues: CAGNLGPFGEQFF. V gene TRBV30 combines with J gene TRBJ2-1; D uncertain. Trimming shortened V by 8 bases and J by 9 bases, and 20 bases separated the two germline ends. The CDR3 totals 13 residues. Germline values: CDR1 GTSNPN, CDR2 SVGIG (reference sequence).